This entry lists 5 T cell receptor beta chains sequenced from one sample in a study of blood T cell repertoires in COVID-19 (TCRdb year 2020). The library was prepared using the immunoSEQ multiplex PCR assay. TCRdb carries this immuneACCESS record with in-frame sequences only. Its versions omit some clonotypes, under half of them owing to an unresolved V gene in the studies checked, with the rest unexplained. This sample is represented by 65,000 to 75,000 clones; 82% of them were singletons. The top ten clonotypes cover around 9.7% of the sample. Source material: peripheral blood. The receptors come from a woman older than 75 with acute or convalescent COVID-19.

This clone was observed a single time. The gene calls are TRBV7-9 and TRBJ2-7, with TRBD1 as a possible D gene (6 bases). CDR1 and CDR2 (germline): SEHNR, FQNEAQ (reference sequence). V was cut by 1 base and J by 1 base, with 14 bases left in between. This CDR3 has 16 amino acids. CDR3 in DNA: TGTGCCAGCAGCTTAGTGGGCAGGGGCCATTCCTACGAGCAGTACTTC. Translation: CASSLVGRGHSYEQYF.

The V and J genes are TRBV4-1 and TRBJ2-1, with 9 bases that match TRBD2. The CDR3 is 21 amino acids. V dropped 1 base and J dropped 7; count of bases not matched to a gene: 23. Germline lookup yields CDR1 MGHRA and CDR2 YSYEKL. In DNA, the CDR3 is TGCGCCAGCAGCCAAGCGTCCACCGGGAGACTAGCGGTCTCAAAGGGGAATGAGCAGTTCTTC. Translated: CASSQASTGRLAVSKGNEQFF.

The chain is built from TRBV19 and TRBJ1-2; TRBD1 agrees at 8 bases. CDR1 LNHDA and CDR2 SQIVND come from the germline V gene (reference sequence). This CDR3 spans 13 amino acids. V trimming: 9 bases; J trimming: 4 bases; junction bases outside the gene matches: 7. The CDR3 DNA follows: TGTGCCAGCTCGCAGGACAGGGTCTATGGCTACACCTTC. It specifies CASSQDRVYGYTF.

The chain recombines TRBV27 with TRBJ2-7, with 8 nucleotides matching TRBD2. Germline-derived CDR1 and CDR2 are MNHEY and SMNVEV (reference sequence). Unmatched junction bases numbered 4, after V lost 3 bases and J lost 0 bases. The CDR3 has 15 residues. This CDR3 reads CASSFREGGSYEQYF. For the CDR3, the DNA is TGTGCCAGCAGTTTCCGGGAGGGTGGCTCCTACGAGCAGTACTTC.

V is TRBV5-1 and J is TRBJ2-1; D ambiguous. The CDR3 contains 13 residues. CDR1 and CDR2 from the germline V gene are SGHRS and YFSETQ. V lost 2 bases and J 4 bases, leaving 7 bases between the germline ends. CDR3 sequence: CASSFQRYNEQFF. The DNA for the CDR3 is TGCGCCAGCAGCTTCCAGCGTTACAATGAGCAGTTCTTC.